This TCR beta chain was obtained from a study of cytomegalovirus exposure and HLA in healthy donors. General study points: Researchers reported that a few CMV-associated chains were confirmed in vitro as CMV antigen-specific. Another analysis was done later, and it associated more than 15,000 TCR beta sequences with HLA alleles at 0.05 false discovery rate.

The PCR made use of 60 Vbeta and 13 Jbeta primers. TCRdb's copy holds only in-frame clones and misses some; the assay was immunoSEQ multiplex PCR. Among about 36,000 clones listed, more than 60% were seen once. To note about this clone: Antigen: not known.

V was shortened by 6 bases and J by 3 bases, with 15 bases between the two germline ends. CDR1 is MNHNY and CDR2 is SVGAGI in the germline V gene (reference sequence). CDR3 length equals 14 residues. Sample: PBMCs. This sequence joins TRBV6-6 and TRBJ2-7; D unclear. The receptor's source is a man between 25 and 39 years old in good health and CMV-seronegative. CDR3 sequence reads: CASSSNSLNYEQYF. For the CDR3, the DNA is TGTGCCAGCAGCTCAAACAGTTTAAACTACGAGCAGTACTTC.